This TCR beta chain originates from a study of cytomegalovirus exposure and HLA in healthy donors. Points on this clone: Its antigen is unidentified.

The CDR3 is made up of 15 amino acids. Trimming took 7 bases from V and 4 from J; bases not matched to a gene: 10. Germline CDR1 reads MNHNS; CDR2 reads SASEGT. Overall study results and limits: Confirmation was obtained in vitro that a few CMV-associated chains are specific for CMV antigens.

Vbeta (60) and Jbeta (13) primers were used in the PCR. Data came from immunoSEQ multiplex PCR; TCRdb stores just in-frame clones and leaves some out. The data contain roughly 160,000 clones, roughly 76% of them seen just once; the ten biggest clones take up less than 2.5%. Sequenced sample: PBMCs. The V and J genes are TRBV6-1 and TRBJ1-3; 7 nucleotides line up with TRBD1. This receptor was obtained from a male donor in good health and CMV-seronegative. CDR3 nucleotide sequence: TGTGCCAGCACCCTGCGACAGGGAGGAGGAAACACCATATATTTT. Protein sequence: CASTLRQGGGNTIYF.